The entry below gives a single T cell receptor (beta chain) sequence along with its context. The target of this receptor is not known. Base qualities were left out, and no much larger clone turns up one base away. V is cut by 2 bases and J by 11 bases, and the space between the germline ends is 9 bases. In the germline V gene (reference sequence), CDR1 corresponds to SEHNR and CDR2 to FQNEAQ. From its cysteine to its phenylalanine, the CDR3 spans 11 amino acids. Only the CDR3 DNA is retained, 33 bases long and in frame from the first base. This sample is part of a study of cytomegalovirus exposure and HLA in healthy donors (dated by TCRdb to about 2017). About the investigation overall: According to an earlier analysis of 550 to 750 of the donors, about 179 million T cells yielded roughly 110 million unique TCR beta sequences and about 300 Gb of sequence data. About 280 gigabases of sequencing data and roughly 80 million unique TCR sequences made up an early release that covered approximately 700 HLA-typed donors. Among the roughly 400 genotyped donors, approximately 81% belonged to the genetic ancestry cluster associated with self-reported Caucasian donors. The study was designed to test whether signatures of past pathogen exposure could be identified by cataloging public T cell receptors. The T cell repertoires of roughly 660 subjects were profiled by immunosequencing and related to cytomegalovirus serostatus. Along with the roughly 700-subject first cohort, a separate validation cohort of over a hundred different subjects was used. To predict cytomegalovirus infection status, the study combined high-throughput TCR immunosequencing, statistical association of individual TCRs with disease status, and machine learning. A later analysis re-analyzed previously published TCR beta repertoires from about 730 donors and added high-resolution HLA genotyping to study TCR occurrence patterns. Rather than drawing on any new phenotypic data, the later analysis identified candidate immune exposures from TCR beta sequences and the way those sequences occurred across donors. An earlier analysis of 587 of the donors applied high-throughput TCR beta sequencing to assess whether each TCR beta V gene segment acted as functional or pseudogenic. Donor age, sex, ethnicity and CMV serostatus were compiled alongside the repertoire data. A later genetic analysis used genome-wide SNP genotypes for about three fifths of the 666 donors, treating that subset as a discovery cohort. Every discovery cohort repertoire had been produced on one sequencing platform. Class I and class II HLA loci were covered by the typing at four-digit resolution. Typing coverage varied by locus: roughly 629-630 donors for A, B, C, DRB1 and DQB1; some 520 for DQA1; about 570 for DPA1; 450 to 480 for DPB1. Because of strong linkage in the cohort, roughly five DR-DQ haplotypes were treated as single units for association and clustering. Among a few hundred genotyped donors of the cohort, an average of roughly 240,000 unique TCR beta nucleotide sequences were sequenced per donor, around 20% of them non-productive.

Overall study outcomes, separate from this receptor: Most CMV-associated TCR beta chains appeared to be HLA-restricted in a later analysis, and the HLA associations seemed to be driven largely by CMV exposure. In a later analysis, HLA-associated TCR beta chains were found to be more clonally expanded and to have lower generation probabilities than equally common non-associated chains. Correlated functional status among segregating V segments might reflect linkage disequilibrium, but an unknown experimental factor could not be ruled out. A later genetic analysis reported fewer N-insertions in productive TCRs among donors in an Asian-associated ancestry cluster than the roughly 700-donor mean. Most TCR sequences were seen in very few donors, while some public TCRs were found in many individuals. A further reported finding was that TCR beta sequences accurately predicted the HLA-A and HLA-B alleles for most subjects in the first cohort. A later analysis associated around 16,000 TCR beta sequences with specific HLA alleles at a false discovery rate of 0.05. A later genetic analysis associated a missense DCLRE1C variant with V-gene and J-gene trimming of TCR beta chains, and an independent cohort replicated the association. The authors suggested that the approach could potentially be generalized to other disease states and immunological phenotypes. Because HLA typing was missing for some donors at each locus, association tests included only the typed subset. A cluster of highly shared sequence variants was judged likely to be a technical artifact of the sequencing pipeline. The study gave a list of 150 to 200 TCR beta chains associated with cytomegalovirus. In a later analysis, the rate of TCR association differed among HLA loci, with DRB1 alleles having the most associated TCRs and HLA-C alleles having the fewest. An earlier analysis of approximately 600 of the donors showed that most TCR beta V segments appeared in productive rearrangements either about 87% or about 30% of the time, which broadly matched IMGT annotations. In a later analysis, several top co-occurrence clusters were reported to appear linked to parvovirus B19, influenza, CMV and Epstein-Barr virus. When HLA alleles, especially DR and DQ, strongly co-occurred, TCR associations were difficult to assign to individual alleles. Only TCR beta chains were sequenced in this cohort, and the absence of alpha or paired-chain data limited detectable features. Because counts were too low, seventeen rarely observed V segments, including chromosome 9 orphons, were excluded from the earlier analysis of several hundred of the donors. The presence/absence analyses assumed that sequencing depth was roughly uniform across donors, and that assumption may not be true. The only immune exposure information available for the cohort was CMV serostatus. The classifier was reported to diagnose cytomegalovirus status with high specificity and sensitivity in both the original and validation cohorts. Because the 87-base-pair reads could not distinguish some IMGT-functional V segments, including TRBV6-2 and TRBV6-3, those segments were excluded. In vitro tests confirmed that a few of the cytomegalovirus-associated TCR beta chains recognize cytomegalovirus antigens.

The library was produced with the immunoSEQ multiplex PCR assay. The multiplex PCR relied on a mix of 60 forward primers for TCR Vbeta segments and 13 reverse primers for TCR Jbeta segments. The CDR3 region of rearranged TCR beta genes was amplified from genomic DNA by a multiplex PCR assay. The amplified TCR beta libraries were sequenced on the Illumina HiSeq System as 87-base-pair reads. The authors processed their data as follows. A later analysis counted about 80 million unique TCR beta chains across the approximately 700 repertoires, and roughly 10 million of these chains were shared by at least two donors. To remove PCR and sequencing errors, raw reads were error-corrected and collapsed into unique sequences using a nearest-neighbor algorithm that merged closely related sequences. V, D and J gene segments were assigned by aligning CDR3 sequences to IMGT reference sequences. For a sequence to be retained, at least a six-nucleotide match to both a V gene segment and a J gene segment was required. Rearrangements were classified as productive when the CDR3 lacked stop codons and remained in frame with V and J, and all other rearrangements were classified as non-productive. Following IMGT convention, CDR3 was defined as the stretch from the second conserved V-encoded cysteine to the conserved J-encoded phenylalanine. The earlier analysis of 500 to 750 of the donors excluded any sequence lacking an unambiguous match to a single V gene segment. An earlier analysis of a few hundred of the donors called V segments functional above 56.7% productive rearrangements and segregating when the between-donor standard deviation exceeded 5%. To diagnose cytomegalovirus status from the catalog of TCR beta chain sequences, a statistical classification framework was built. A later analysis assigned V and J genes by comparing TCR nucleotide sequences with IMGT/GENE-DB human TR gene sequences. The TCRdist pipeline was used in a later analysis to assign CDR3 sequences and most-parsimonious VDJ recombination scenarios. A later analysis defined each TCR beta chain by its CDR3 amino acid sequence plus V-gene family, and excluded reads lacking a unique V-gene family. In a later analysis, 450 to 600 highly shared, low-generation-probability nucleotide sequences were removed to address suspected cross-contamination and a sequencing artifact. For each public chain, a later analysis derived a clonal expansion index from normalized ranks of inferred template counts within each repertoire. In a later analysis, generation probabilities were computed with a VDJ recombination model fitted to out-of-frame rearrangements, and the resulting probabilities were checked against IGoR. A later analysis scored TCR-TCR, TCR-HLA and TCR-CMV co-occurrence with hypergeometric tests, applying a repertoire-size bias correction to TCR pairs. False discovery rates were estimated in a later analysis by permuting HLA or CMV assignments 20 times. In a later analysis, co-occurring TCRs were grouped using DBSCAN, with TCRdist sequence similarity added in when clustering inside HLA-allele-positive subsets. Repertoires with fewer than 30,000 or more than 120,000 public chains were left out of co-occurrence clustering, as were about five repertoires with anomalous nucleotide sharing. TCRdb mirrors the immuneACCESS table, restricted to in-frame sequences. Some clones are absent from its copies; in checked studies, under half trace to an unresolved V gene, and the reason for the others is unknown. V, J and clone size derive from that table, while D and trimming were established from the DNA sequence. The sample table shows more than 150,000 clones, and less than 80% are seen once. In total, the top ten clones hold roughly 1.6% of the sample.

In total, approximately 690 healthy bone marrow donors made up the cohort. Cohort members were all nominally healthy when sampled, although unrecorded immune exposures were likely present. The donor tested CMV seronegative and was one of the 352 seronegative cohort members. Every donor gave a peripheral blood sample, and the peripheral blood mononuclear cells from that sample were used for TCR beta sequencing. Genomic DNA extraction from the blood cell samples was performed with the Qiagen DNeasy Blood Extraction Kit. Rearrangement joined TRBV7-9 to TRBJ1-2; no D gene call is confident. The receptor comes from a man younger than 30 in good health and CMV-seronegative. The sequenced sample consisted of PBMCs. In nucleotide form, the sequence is TGTGCCAGCAGCTTAACGGGGTCTTACACCTTC. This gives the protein CASSLTGSYTF.